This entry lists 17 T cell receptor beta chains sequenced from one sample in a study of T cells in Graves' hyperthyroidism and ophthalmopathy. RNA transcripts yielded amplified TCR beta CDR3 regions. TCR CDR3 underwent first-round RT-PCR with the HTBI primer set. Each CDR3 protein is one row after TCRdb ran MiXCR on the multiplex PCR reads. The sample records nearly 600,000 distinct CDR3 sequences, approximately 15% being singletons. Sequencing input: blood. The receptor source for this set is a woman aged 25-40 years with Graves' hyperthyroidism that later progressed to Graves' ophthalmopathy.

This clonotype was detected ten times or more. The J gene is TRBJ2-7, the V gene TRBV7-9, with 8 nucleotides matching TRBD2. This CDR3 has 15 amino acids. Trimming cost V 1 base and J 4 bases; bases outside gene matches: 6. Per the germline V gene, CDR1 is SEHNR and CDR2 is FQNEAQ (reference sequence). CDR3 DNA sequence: TGTGCCAGCAGCTTAGGGCGGGAGGTATCTTACGAGCAGTACTTC. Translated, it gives CASSLGREVSYEQYF.

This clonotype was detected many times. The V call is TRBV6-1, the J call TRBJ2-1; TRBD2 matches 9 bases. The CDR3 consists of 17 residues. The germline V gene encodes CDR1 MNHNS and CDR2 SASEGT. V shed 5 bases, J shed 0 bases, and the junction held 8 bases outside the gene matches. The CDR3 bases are TGTGCCAGCAGTCGAATGACTAGCGGTAGCTCCTACAATGAGCAGTTCTTC. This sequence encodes CASSRMTSGSSYNEQFF.

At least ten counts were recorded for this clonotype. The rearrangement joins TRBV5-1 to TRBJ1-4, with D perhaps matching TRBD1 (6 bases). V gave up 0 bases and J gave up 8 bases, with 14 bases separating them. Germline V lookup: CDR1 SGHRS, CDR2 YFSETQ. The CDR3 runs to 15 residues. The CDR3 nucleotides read TGCGCCAGCAGCTTGGACAGGGCGTCCTCCGAAAAACTGTTTTTT. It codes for CASSLDRASSEKLFF. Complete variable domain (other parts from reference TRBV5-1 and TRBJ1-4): KAGVTQTPRYLIKTRGQQVTLSCSPISGHRSVSWYQQTPGQGLQFLFEYFSETQRNKGNFPGRFSGRQFSNSRSEMNVSTLELGDSALYLCASSLDRASSEKLFFGSGTQLSVL.

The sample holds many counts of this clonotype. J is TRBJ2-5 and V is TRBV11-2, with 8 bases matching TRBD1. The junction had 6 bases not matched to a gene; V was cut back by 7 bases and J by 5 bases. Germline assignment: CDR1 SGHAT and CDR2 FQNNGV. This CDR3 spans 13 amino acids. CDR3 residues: CASTLDRAETQYF. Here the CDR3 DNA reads TGTGCCAGCACCCTGGACAGGGCGGAGACCCAGTACTTC.

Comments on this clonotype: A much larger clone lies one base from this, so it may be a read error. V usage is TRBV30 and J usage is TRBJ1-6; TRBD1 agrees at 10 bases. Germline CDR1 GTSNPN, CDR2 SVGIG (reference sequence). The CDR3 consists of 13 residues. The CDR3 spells CARRGQGSSPLHF. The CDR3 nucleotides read TGTGCCCGGAGGGGACAGGGGAGTTCACCCCTCCACTTT.

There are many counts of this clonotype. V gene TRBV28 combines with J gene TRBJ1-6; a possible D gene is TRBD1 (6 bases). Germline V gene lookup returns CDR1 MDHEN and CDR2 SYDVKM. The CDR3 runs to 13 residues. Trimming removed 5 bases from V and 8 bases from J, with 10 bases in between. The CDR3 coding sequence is TGTGCCAGCAGTATTACAGGGTATTCACCCCTCCACTTT. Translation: CASSITGYSPLHF.

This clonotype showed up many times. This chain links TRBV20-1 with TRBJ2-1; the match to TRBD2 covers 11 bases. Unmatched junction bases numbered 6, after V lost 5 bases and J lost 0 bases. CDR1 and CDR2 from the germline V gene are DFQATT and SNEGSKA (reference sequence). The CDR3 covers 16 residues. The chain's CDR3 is CSAATSGRGSYNEQFF. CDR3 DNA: TGCAGTGCTGCAACTAGCGGGAGAGGCTCCTACAATGAGCAGTTCTTC.

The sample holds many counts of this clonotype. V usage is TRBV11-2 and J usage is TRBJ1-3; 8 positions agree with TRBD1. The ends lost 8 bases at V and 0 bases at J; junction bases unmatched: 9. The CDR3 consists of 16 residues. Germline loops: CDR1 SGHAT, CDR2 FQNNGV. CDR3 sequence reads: CASHPRTGSSGNTIYF. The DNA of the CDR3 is TGTGCCAGCCATCCCCGGACAGGGAGCTCTGGAAACACCATATATTTT.

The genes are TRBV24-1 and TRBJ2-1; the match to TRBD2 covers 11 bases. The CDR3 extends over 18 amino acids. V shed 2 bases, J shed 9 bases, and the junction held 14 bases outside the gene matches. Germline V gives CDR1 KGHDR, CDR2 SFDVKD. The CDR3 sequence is CATSDSPFSGRASPEQFF. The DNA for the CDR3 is TGTGCCACCAGTGATTCCCCTTTTAGCGGGAGGGCCTCTCCTGAGCAGTTCTTC.

The CDR3 protein is CSASLVEAFF. The CDR3 nucleotides read TGCAGTGCTAGTTTGGTGGAAGCTTTCTTT. The chain is built from TRBV20-1 and TRBJ1-1; no clear D gene. The V end lost 3 bases, the J end lost 8 bases, and 7 bases lay between the germline ends. The CDR3 runs 10 residues. From germline, CDR1 is DFQATT and CDR2 SNEGSKA (reference sequence).

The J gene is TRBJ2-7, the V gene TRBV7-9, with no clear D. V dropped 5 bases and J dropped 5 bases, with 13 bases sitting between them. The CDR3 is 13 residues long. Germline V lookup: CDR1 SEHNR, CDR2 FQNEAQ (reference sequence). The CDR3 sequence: CASSPQNRDEQYF. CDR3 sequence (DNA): TGTGCCAGCAGCCCACAAAACAGAGACGAGCAGTACTTC.

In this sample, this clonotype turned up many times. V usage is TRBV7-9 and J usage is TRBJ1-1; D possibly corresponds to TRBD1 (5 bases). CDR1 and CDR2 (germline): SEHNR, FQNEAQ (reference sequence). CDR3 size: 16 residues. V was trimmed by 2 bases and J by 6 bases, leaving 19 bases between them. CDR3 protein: CASSLLGGREFPEAFF. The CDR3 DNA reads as TGTGCCAGCAGCTTATTAGGTGGCAGGGAATTCCCTGAAGCTTTCTTT. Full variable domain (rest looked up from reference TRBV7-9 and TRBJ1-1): DTGVSQNPRHKITKRGQNVTFRCDPISEHNRLYWYRQTLGQGPEFLTYFQNEAQLEKSRLLSDRFSAERPKGSFSTLEIQRTEQGDSAMYLCASSLLGGREFPEAFFGQGTRLTVV.

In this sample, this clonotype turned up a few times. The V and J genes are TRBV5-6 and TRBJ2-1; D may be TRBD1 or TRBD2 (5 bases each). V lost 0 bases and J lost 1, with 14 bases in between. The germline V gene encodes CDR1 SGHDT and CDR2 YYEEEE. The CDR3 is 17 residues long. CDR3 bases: TGTGCCAGCAGCTTGGGCAGGGTCCTAGCTTCCTACAATGAGCAGTTCTTC. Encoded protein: CASSLGRVLASYNEQFF.

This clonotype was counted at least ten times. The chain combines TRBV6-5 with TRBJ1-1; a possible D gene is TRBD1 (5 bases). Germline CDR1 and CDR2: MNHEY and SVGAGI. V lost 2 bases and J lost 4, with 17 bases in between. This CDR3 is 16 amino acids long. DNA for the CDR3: TGTGCCAGCAGTTACCTTAGACAGCCCGGGGGCACTGAAGCTTTCTTT. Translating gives CASSYLRQPGGTEAFF.

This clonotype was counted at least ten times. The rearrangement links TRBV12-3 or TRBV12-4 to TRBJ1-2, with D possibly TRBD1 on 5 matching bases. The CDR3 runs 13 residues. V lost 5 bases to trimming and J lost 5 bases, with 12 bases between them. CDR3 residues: CASSPGGWYGYTF. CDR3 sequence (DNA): TGTGCCAGCAGTCCGGGGGGGTGGTATGGCTACACCTTC.

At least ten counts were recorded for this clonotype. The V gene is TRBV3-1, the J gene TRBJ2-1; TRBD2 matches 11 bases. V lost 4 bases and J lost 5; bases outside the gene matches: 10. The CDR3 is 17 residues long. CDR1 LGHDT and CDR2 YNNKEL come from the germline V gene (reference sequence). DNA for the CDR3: TGTGCCAGCAGCCGAATGACTAGCGGGACGGGGAACAATGAGCAGTTCTTC. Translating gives CASSRMTSGTGNNEQFF.

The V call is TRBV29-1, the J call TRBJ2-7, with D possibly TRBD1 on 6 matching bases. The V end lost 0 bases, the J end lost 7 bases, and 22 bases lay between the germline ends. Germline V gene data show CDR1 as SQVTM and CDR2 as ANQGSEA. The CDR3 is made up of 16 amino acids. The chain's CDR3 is CSVEDKPQGQDGEQYF. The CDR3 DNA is TGCAGCGTTGAAGATAAGCCCCAGGGGCAGGATGGTGAGCAGTACTTC.